What follows are 28 T cell receptor beta chains derived from one specimen sequenced in a study of control samples from healthy donors and cancer patients. Assay: immunoSEQ multiplex PCR; the TCRdb copy retains only in-frame clones and omits some. This sample carries some 95,000 clones, roughly 90% of them seen once, and the ten largest clones take about 3%. The sequencing sample was made of blood. The receptors were gathered from a human donor in good health. The donor label of this sample is uncertain.

The chain carries TRBV18 and TRBJ1-1; D is uncertain. V lost 4 bases and J 8 bases, leaving 17 bases between the germline ends. The V gene's germline CDR1 is KGHSH and CDR2 LQKENI. The CDR3 loop spans 14 amino acids. Written as DNA, the CDR3 is TGTGCCAGCTCACTCGGGGAGGGATATGGAGAAGCTTTCTTT. Translated, it gives CASSLGEGYGEAFF.

The chain uses TRBV5-4 and TRBJ2-7, with D perhaps matching TRBD2 (5 bases). Trimming stripped 5 bases from V and 1 base from J, with 19 bases between. This CDR3 is built from 16 residues. The germline V gene has CDR1 SGHNT and CDR2 YYREEE (reference sequence). This chain's CDR3 is CASSPSWGATSYEQYF. CDR3 nucleotide sequence: TGTGCCAGCAGTCCCAGTTGGGGAGCCACATCCTACGAGCAGTACTTC.

The rearrangement links TRBV13 to TRBJ1-1; weak D call: TRBD1 (6 bases). CDR3 size: 14 residues. V shed 3 bases and J shed 2 bases, with 10 bases lying between them. Germline CDR1 is PRHDT and CDR2 is FYEKMQ (reference sequence). The CDR3 loop reads CASSFGTLNTEAFF. CDR3 in DNA: TGTGCCAGCAGCTTCGGGACACTAAACACTGAAGCTTTCTTT.

V gene TRBV6-5 combines with J gene TRBJ2-2; possibly TRBD2 for D (5 bases). The V end lost 5 bases, the J end lost 2 bases, and 9 bases lay between the germline ends. Germline CDR1 and CDR2: MNHEY and SVGAGI. This CDR3 region has 14 residues. CDR3 loop: CASSTGINTGELFF. CDR3 coding DNA: TGTGCCAGCAGTACCGGGATCAACACCGGGGAGCTGTTTTTT.

The chain joins TRBV12-3 or TRBV12-4 to TRBJ2-2; D is possibly TRBD1 (5 bases). With 10 bases removed from V and 1 base from J, the gap between germline ends came to 10 bases. The CDR3 spans 13 residues. This chain's CDR3 is CATRRGNTGELFF. CDR3 in DNA: TGTGCCACCCGAAGGGGGAACACCGGGGAGCTGTTTTTT.

This sequence joins TRBV7-2 and TRBJ2-5; D gene unclear. Between the trimmed V and J ends, which lost 3 bases and 7 bases, there was a span of 9 bases. This CDR3 region has 12 residues. Per germline, CDR1 SGHTA and CDR2 FQGNSA. The CDR3 reads CASSFLLGTQYF. CDR3 bases: TGTGCCAGCAGCTTCCTTCTCGGGACCCAGTACTTC.

CDR3 sequence (DNA): TGTGCCAGTAGTACCTTTTCTAGCGGAGGTTACAATGAGCAGTTCTTC. Encoded protein: CASSTFSSGGYNEQFF. This rearrangement joins TRBV19 to TRBJ2-1; 7 bases are shared with TRBD2. The CDR3 totals 16 residues. Germline V gives CDR1 LNHDA, CDR2 SQIVND (reference sequence). With V trimmed by 4 bases and J by 4 bases, 10 bases remained unmatched.

Only one count was recorded for this clone. CDR3 loop: CASSILVGNTEAFF. DNA of the CDR3: TGTGCCAGTAGTATACTAGTGGGGAACACTGAAGCTTTCTTT. The genes are TRBV19 and TRBJ1-1; D not certain. V dropped 2 bases and J dropped 1 base, with 8 bases sitting between them. This CDR3 is 14 amino acids long. Germline CDR1 reads LNHDA; CDR2 reads SQIVND (reference sequence).

The rearrangement links TRBV9 to TRBJ1-1; D is undetermined. The V end lost 0 bases, the J end lost 5 bases, and 11 bases lay between the germline ends. Germline values: CDR1 SGDLS, CDR2 YYNGEE. The CDR3 extends over 14 amino acids. The CDR3 is CASSVEVGSTEAFF. The CDR3 DNA sequence: TGTGCCAGCAGCGTAGAGGTGGGGTCTACTGAAGCTTTCTTT.

Comment on this clone: The same CDR3 arises from other DNA sequences in this sample as well. J is TRBJ1-1 and V is TRBV6-5; tentative D call: TRBD1 (5 bases). V dropped 6 bases and J dropped 1 base, with 9 bases sitting between them. Germline V gives CDR1 MNHEY, CDR2 SVGAGI. The CDR3 is 13 amino acids. The CDR3 DNA reads as TGTGCCAGCAGCCCGAGGGGGAACACTGAAGCTTTCTTT. Amino acids: CASSPRGNTEAFF.

This rearrangement joins TRBV28 to TRBJ1-4; D is possibly TRBD1 (6 bases). The V gene's germline CDR1 is MDHEN and CDR2 SYDVKM. The CDR3 has 14 amino acids. V was pared by 6 bases and J by 8 bases, with 16 bases between. This chain's CDR3 is CASRKGGVKEKLFF. The CDR3 region has the DNA TGTGCCAGCAGAAAAGGGGGTGTGAAGGAAAAACTGTTTTTT.

The V gene is TRBV5-8, the J gene TRBJ2-7; 9 bases agree with TRBD1. Germline-derived CDR1 and CDR2 are SGHTS and YDEGEE. The junction had 3 bases not matched to a gene; V was cut back by 0 bases and J by 5 bases. The CDR3 totals 14 residues. CDR3 amino acids: CASSLGDRAHEQYF. The DNA for the CDR3 is TGTGCCAGCAGCTTGGGGGACAGGGCACACGAGCAGTACTTC.

The chain has TRBV12-3 or TRBV12-4 and TRBJ1-1; 8 bases agree with TRBD1. The CDR3 has 12 residues. V gave up 5 bases and J gave up 11 bases; unmatched junction bases: 7. CDR3 amino acids: CASSRQGFHAFF. CDR3 bases: TGTGCCAGCAGTCGACAGGGGTTCCACGCTTTCTTT.

This chain connects TRBV12-3 or TRBV12-4 to TRBJ1-1; D is unresolved. CDR3 length equals 13 residues. V was shortened by 5 bases and J by 4 bases, with 11 bases between the two germline ends. The DNA for the CDR3 is TGTGCCAGCAGTACCTTCCCCGGCACTGAAGCTTTCTTT. The encoded protein is CASSTFPGTEAFF.

This clone was detected once. The rearrangement joins TRBV24-1 to TRBJ2-3; TRBD2 matches at 9 bases. Germline V gene data show CDR1 as KGHDR and CDR2 as SFDVKD. The CDR3 consists of 20 residues. With V trimmed by 4 bases and J by 0 bases, 16 bases remained unmatched. DNA of the CDR3: TGTGCCACCAGTGAGTTGCCTCTGGGCGGGGGGGCCCTAAGCACAGATACGCAGTATTTT. This gives the protein CATSELPLGGGALSTDTQYF.

This chain connects TRBV3-1 (or the pseudogene TRBV3-2) to TRBJ1-2, with 7 bases that match TRBD1. This CDR3 contains 17 residues. With V trimmed by 4 bases and J by 3 bases, 14 bases remained unmatched. Germline CDR1 is LGHDT and CDR2 is YNNKEL (reference sequence). CDR3 amino acids: CASSPYSDRAGYYGYTF. The CDR3 DNA follows: TGTGCCAGCAGCCCATATTCCGACAGGGCGGGTTACTATGGCTACACCTTC.

Written as DNA, the CDR3 is TGTGCCAGCTCACCAGACAGGTCTAGCTCCTACGAGCAGTACTTC. Its protein product is CASSPDRSSSYEQYF. The rearrangement links TRBV18 to TRBJ2-7; TRBD1 might be the D (6 bases). V lost 2 bases and J lost 0, with 11 bases in between. This CDR3 is built from 15 residues. Germline V gene data show CDR1 as KGHSH and CDR2 as LQKENI.

V and J are TRBV19 and TRBJ1-2; D ambiguous. The germline V gene has CDR1 LNHDA and CDR2 SQIVND (reference sequence). The CDR3 runs to 12 residues. The V and J ends lost 6 bases and 7 bases respectively, with 12 bases between them. The CDR3 is CASRERVGGYTF. As DNA, the CDR3 is TGTGCCAGTAGGGAACGGGTGGGTGGCTACACCTTC.

The V call is TRBV7-9, the J call TRBJ1-1; unclear D gene. Trimming took 1 base from V and 1 from J, leaving 4 bases between them. The CDR3 has 13 amino acids. Germline V gene data show CDR1 as SEHNR and CDR2 as FQNEAQ (reference sequence). CDR3 amino acids: CASSLGQNTEAFF. CDR3 sequence (DNA): TGTGCCAGCAGCTTAGGGCAGAACACTGAAGCTTTCTTT.

The count of this clone is one. This chain joins TRBV5-4 and TRBJ1-1; 7 nucleotides agree with TRBD1. The germline V gene encodes CDR1 SGHNT and CDR2 YYREEE (reference sequence). This CDR3 is 15 amino acids long. Trimming at V came to 6 bases and at J to 3 bases, leaving 11 bases not matched to a gene. The CDR3 reads CASTLAGGGYTEAFF. The CDR3 coding sequence is TGTGCCAGCACCCTGGCAGGGGGGGGCTACACTGAAGCTTTCTTT. Complete variable domain (other parts from reference TRBV5-4 and TRBJ1-1): ETGVTQSPTHLIKTRGQQVTLRCSSQSGHNTVSWYQQALGQGPQFIFQYYREEENGRGNFPPRFSGLQFPNYSSELNVNALELDDSALYLCASTLAGGGYTEAFFGQGTRLTVV.

V is TRBV12-3 or TRBV12-4 and J is TRBJ1-1, with a tentative D call TRBD1 (6 bases). Trimming removed 8 bases at V and 6 bases at J, with 16 bases between. This CDR3 has 13 amino acids. In nucleotides, the CDR3 is TGTGCCAGCGCCCCAACAGGGAGTGCTGAAGCTTTCTTT. It translates to CASAPTGSAEAFF.

The chain recombines TRBV5-1 with TRBJ2-1, with 7 bases matching TRBD1. Germline trimming cut 5 bases from V and 5 bases from J; bases unmatched to any gene: 7. The CDR3 is 14 residues long. CDR1 is SGHRS, CDR2 YFSETQ, per germline. The CDR3 spells CASRTGEPDNEQFF. The CDR3 bases are TGCGCCAGCAGAACAGGGGAACCCGACAATGAGCAGTTCTTC.

J is TRBJ1-6 and V is TRBV30, with a weak D call TRBD1 (5 bases). Deletions cut 8 bases from V and 9 bases from J, with 17 bases between. The CDR3 sequence is 13 residues long. CDR1 and CDR2 (germline): GTSNPN, SVGIG (reference sequence). CDR3 region: CAMGHRGGSPLHF. CDR3 DNA sequence: TGTGCCATGGGGCACAGAGGAGGTTCACCCCTCCACTTT.

The CDR3 region is CASSSEGGINSPLHF. CDR3 sequence (DNA): TGTGCCAGCAGCTCAGAGGGGGGGATTAATTCACCCCTCCACTTT. The rearrangement joins TRBV7-2 to TRBJ1-6; D is possibly TRBD1 (6 bases). The CDR3 covers 15 residues. Trimming pared 4 bases from V and 6 bases from J, leaving 13 bases between. Germline lookup yields CDR1 SGHTA and CDR2 FQGNSA. The full variable domain, rest sourced from reference TRBV7-2 and TRBJ1-6, is GAGVSQSPSNKVTEKGKDVELRCDPISGHTALYWYRQSLGQGLEFLIYFQGNSAPDKSGLPSDRFSAERTGGSVSTLTIQRTQQEDSAVYLCASSSEGGINSPLHFGNGTRLTVT.

The genes are TRBV6-5 and TRBJ1-5, with D possibly matching TRBD1 (6 bases). The CDR3 has 15 amino acids. The V end was cut by 6 bases, the J end by 1 base, with 13 bases between. Germline lookup yields CDR1 MNHEY and CDR2 SVGAGI. CDR3 sequence (DNA): TGTGCCAGCAGCTCCGAAACAGGGAGCAATCAGCCCCAGCATTTT. Translation gives CASSSETGSNQPQHF.

This clone appeared a single time. V usage is TRBV28 and J usage is TRBJ1-5; 11 positions match TRBD1. The CDR3 is 16 residues long. With V trimmed by 7 bases and J by 5 bases, 10 bases remained unmatched. Per the germline V gene, CDR1 is MDHEN and CDR2 is SYDVKM. The CDR3 region is CASNSGTGGAYQPQHF. CDR3 DNA: TGTGCCAGCAACTCCGGGACAGGGGGAGCCTATCAGCCCCAGCATTTT.

The V call is TRBV2, the J call TRBJ2-7, with unresolved D. CDR1 SNHLY and CDR2 FYNNEI come from the germline V gene. V was trimmed by 6 bases and J by 6 bases, leaving 12 bases between them. This CDR3 is built from 12 residues. The CDR3 bases are TGTGCCAGCAGGGCGCAGGTTTTCGAGCAGTACTTC. This encodes CASRAQVFEQYF.

This chain links TRBV6-6 with TRBJ2-2; 9 bases line up with TRBD2. The CDR3 consists of 15 residues. The V gene end was trimmed by 8 bases and the J gene end by 0 bases; junction bases not matched to a gene: 4. The V gene's germline CDR1 is MNHNY and CDR2 SVGAGI (reference sequence). CDR3 protein: CASSQRGANTGELFF. The DNA of the CDR3 is TGTGCCAGCTCTCAGCGGGGGGCGAACACCGGGGAGCTGTTTTTT.